The 14 T cell receptor beta chains below all came from one sample that was sequenced in a study of Tregs in tolerant kidney transplant recipients. These receptors are not linked to any known antigen. Some clones are missing from TCRdb's copy, which holds only in-frame ones; the method was immunoSEQ multiplex PCR. The sample includes tens of thousands of clones, just under 97% of them seen just once. The sequenced material came from Tregs from blood cultured with allogeneic cells. These receptors were obtained from a human donor in good health.

The CDR3 coding sequence is TGTGCCAGCTCACCGAACAGTAGGGAGACCCAGTACTTC. Translation: CASSPNSRETQYF. The rearrangement links TRBV18 to TRBJ2-5; D remains ambiguous. The V gene lost 3 bases and the J gene lost 5 bases, with 10 bases spanning the gap. The CDR3 sequence is 13 residues long. Germline CDR1 is KGHSH and CDR2 is LQKENI.

The genes are TRBV6-5 and TRBJ1-2; D is unclear. Germline values: CDR1 MNHEY, CDR2 SVGAGI. Trimming shortened V by 1 base and J by 4 bases, and 10 bases separated the two germline ends. The CDR3 is 14 residues long. CDR3 amino acids: CASSYFPAGYGYTF. In DNA, the CDR3 is TGTGCCAGCAGTTACTTCCCGGCGGGCTATGGCTACACCTTC.

The rearrangement links TRBV10-1 to TRBJ2-1; D could derive from TRBD1 or TRBD2 (5 bases each). The germline V gene has CDR1 WNHNN and CDR2 SYGVQD (reference sequence). The CDR3 runs 16 residues. V lost 5 bases and J lost 1, with 15 bases in between. CDR3 residues: CASSLRPGRSYNEQFF. The CDR3 nucleotides read TGCGCCAGCAGTCTGCGTCCGGGACGTTCCTACAATGAGCAGTTCTTC.

This chain connects TRBV11-2 to TRBJ2-2, with D possibly being TRBD1 or TRBD2 (5 bases each). Germline V gene data show CDR1 as SGHAT and CDR2 as FQNNGV. This CDR3 spans 16 amino acids. V lost 1 base, J lost 7 bases, and 16 bases lay in between. The CDR3 reads CASSLVPTAGGGELFF. As DNA, the CDR3 is TGTGCCAGCAGCTTAGTCCCCACGGCTGGGGGCGGGGAGCTGTTTTTT.

This chain connects TRBV6-4 to TRBJ2-1; TRBD1 agrees at 7 bases. The V gene end was trimmed by 10 bases and the J gene end by 0 bases; junction bases not matched to a gene: 6. CDR1 is MRHNA, CDR2 SNTAGT, per germline. This CDR3 is built from 14 residues. CDR3: CATKGQSSYNEQFF. The CDR3 region has the DNA TGTGCCACCAAGGGACAGAGCTCCTACAATGAGCAGTTCTTC.

The V gene is TRBV7-8, the J gene TRBJ2-3, with D perhaps matching TRBD1 or TRBD2 (5 bases each). CDR1 is SGHVS and CDR2 is FQNEAQ in the germline V gene. V was pared by 3 bases and J by 4 bases, with 8 bases between. This CDR3 is built from 13 residues. The CDR3, as DNA: TGTGCCAGCAGCTTGGGGGTTTCAGATACGCAGTATTTT. Protein: CASSLGVSDTQYF. Together with reference TRBV7-8 and TRBJ2-3, the CDR3 gives the full variable domain: GAGVSQSPRYKVAKRGQDVALRCDPISGHVSLFWYQQALGQGPEFLTYFQNEAQLDKSGLPSDRFFAERPEGSVSTLKIQRTQQEDSAVYLCASSLGVSDTQYFGPGTRLTVL.

This clone was seen a handful of times. V and J are TRBV19 and TRBJ1-2; D gene unclear. Germline assignment: CDR1 LNHDA and CDR2 SQIVND (reference sequence). With 9 bases removed from V and 2 bases from J, the gap between germline ends came to 10 bases. The CDR3 runs 12 residues. CDR3 loop: CASTFRNYGYTF. Here the CDR3 DNA reads TGTGCCAGCACTTTCCGGAACTATGGCTACACCTTC. The full variable domain, its missing parts supplied by reference TRBV19 and TRBJ1-2, is DGGITQSPKYLFRKEGQNVTLSCEQNLNHDAMYWYRQDPGQGLRLIYYSQIVNDFQKGDIAEGYSVSREKKESFPLTVTSAQKNPTAFYLCASTFRNYGYTFGSGTRLTVV.

The chain combines TRBV5-4 with TRBJ1-4, with D perhaps matching TRBD1 (5 bases). CDR3 length equals 17 residues. The germline gives CDR1 SGHNT, CDR2 YYREEE (reference sequence). Between the trimmed V and J ends, which lost 0 bases and 7 bases, there was a span of 19 bases. CDR3: CASSLGGTSFPTEKLFF. In DNA, the CDR3 is TGTGCCAGCAGCTTGGGGGGGACTTCTTTCCCAACTGAAAAACTGTTTTTT.

The chain has TRBV9 and TRBJ2-3, with 7 bases identical to TRBD2. The length of the CDR3 is 16 residues. V lost 3 bases, J lost 2 bases, and 9 bases stayed unmatched. The V gene's germline CDR1 is SGDLS and CDR2 YYNGEE. This CDR3 reads CASSATASGITDTQYF. CDR3 coding DNA: TGTGCCAGCAGCGCCACCGCTAGCGGTATCACAGATACGCAGTATTTT. Supplemented by reference TRBV9 and TRBJ2-3, the full variable domain reads DSGVTQTPKHLITATGQRVTLRCSPRSGDLSVYWYQQSLDQGLQFLIQYYNGEERAKGNILERFSAQQFPDLHSELNLSSLELGDSALYFCASSATASGITDTQYFGPGTRLTVL.

The chain combines TRBV7-6 with TRBJ1-1; a possible D gene is TRBD1 (5 bases). This CDR3 comprises 10 residues. CDR1 is SGHVS and CDR2 is FNYEAQ in the germline V gene. The CDR3 here is CGPGGTEAFF. CDR3 DNA: TGTGGCCCGGGGGGCACTGAAGCTTTCTTT.

The J gene is TRBJ2-2, the V gene TRBV7-3; no definite D call. The germline gives CDR1 SGHTA, CDR2 FQGTGA. The ends were cut back, 3 bases at V and 4 bases at J, with 9 bases in the middle. The CDR3 sequence is 14 residues long. The CDR3 loop is CASSFGDITGELFF. Written as DNA, the CDR3 is TGTGCCAGCAGCTTTGGCGACATCACCGGGGAGCTGTTTTTT.

The rearrangement links TRBV4-2 to TRBJ2-2; the D gene is possibly TRBD1 (5 bases). Germline CDR1 LGHNA, CDR2 YNFKEQ. V lost 0 bases to trimming and J lost 7 bases, with 15 bases between them. The CDR3 is made up of 16 amino acids. Here the CDR3 DNA reads TGTGCCAGCAGCCAAGATCCCAGGGCCGGAGTCGGGGAGCTGTTTTTT. Its protein is CASSQDPRAGVGELFF.

Of note for this clone: The same CDR3 is also encoded by other DNA sequences in this sample. The chain links TRBV6-1 to TRBJ2-5; 11 nucleotides align to TRBD1. The CDR3 consists of 13 residues. Germline values: CDR1 MNHNS, CDR2 SASEGT. V was pared by 5 bases and J by 5 bases, with 1 base of the junction left unmatched. DNA for the CDR3: TGTGCCAGCAGTCGGGACAGGGGGGAGACCCAGTACTTC. It encodes CASSRDRGETQYF.

The rearrangement uses TRBV7-9 and TRBJ1-1; D remains unclear. Per germline, CDR1 SEHNR and CDR2 FQNEAQ (reference sequence). V dropped 5 bases and J dropped 7 bases, with 17 bases sitting between them. The CDR3 loop spans 14 amino acids. This CDR3 reads CASSLLRSWHEAFF. The DNA of the CDR3 is TGTGCCAGCAGCCTCCTCAGAAGCTGGCATGAAGCTTTCTTT.